The 32 T cell receptor beta chains in this list originate from one sample, sequenced in a study of liver allograft versus peripheral blood T cells (dated by TCRdb to the early 2020s). With respect to the entire study: The study compared T cell receptor repertoires found within transplanted livers against repertoires in the peripheral blood of liver transplant recipients.

Sequencing used an Illumina MiSeq. TCRdb itself trimmed the public reads at Q25 with fastp, ran MiXCR and retained productive beta chains. For every CDR3 protein sequence, its rows merge into one entry that carries the most common genes and DNA. Across this sample there are some 3,700 distinct CDR3 sequences, with more than 15% seen only once. The biggest ten clones account for 21% of the sample. The receptors derive from a human patient who had a liver transplant. Some T cells seen after a transplant may have their origin in the graft donor.

This clonotype counts as medium-sized. The chain employs TRBV7-2 and TRBJ1-1; D ambiguous. Germline assignment: CDR1 SGHTA and CDR2 FQGNSA. The length of the CDR3 is 13 residues. Trimming pared 5 bases from V and 11 bases from J, leaving 18 bases between. The CDR3 DNA sequence: TGTGCCAGCAGCCCTCTGCGGAATTCTGCGGCTTTCTTT. The encoded protein is CASSPLRNSAAFF.

The V and J genes are TRBV19 and TRBJ1-6, with TRBD1 matching 10 bases. The CDR3 runs to 15 residues. Losses at the gene ends were 10 bases for V and 1 base for J; bases not matched to a gene: 4. The germline V gene has CDR1 LNHDA and CDR2 SQIVND (reference sequence). CDR3 sequence: CATRDRGSYNSPLHF. The CDR3 bases are TGTGCCACCCGGGACAGGGGTTCCTATAATTCACCCCTCCACTTT. Full variable domain (outside the CDR3, taken from reference TRBV19 and TRBJ1-6): DGGITQSPKYLFRKEGQNVTLSCEQNLNHDAMYWYRQDPGQGLRLIYYSQIVNDFQKGDIAEGYSVSREKKESFPLTVTSAQKNPTAFYLCATRDRGSYNSPLHFGNGTRLTVT.

This clonotype is medium-sized within its sample. The rearrangement joins TRBV5-5 to TRBJ1-4, with 10 positions matching TRBD1. After removal of 3 bases from V and 5 bases from J, the junction contained 4 bases not matched to a gene. The V gene's germline CDR1 is SGHKS and CDR2 YYEKEE (reference sequence). There are 15 residues in the CDR3. CDR3 nucleotides: TGTGCCAGCAGCTCACCGGGACAGGGGAATGAAAAACTGTTTTTT. Amino acid sequence: CASSSPGQGNEKLFF.

Judged by abundance, this clonotype is medium-sized. This sequence joins TRBV6-6 and TRBJ2-7; maybe TRBD1 (6 bases). CDR3 length equals 13 residues. V lost 5 bases and J 7 bases, leaving 15 bases between the germline ends. CDR1 and CDR2 from the germline V gene are MNHNY and SVGAGI (reference sequence). The CDR3 DNA reads as TGTGCCAGCAGTGCCTTACAGGGAAGTGAGCAGTACGTC. It encodes CASSALQGSEQYV.

V is TRBV12-3 or TRBV12-4 and J is TRBJ2-5; 10 nucleotides line up with TRBD2. The junction had 9 bases not matched to a gene; V was cut back by 7 bases and J by 4 bases. This CDR3 has 15 residues. The chain's CDR3 is CASNPSGGVGETQYF. DNA for the CDR3: TGTGCCAGCAACCCCAGCGGGGGGGTGGGAGAGACCCAGTACTTC.

This clonotype has a handful of counts. The rearrangement uses TRBV20-1 and TRBJ2-3, with 8 bases lining up with TRBD2. CDR1 is DFQATT, CDR2 SNEGSKA, per germline (reference sequence). V gave up 2 bases and J gave up 8 bases; unmatched junction bases: 9. This CDR3 region has 14 residues. For the CDR3, the DNA is TGCAGTGCTAGACCCCGGGGGGGATGGGGTACGCAGTATTTT. It codes for CSARPRGGWGTQYF.

This clonotype is medium-sized within its sample. This sequence joins TRBV7-9 and TRBJ1-4; TRBD1 agrees at 7 bases. The J segment lost 4 bases and the V segment lost 7 bases, leaving 9 bases of the junction unmatched. The CDR3 runs 15 residues. Germline CDR1 and CDR2: SEHNR and FQNEAQ (reference sequence). CDR3 residues: CASTKGTVDNEKLFF. The DNA of the CDR3 is TGTGCCAGCACCAAGGGGACAGTTGATAATGAAAAACTGTTTTTT.

This clonotype occurred many times. The chain is built from TRBV6-6 and TRBJ2-7, with 9 bases identical to TRBD1. Per the germline V gene, CDR1 is MNHNY and CDR2 is SVGAGI (reference sequence). V shed 6 bases and J 12 bases; nucleotides not matched to a gene: 12. The CDR3 loop spans 13 amino acids. For the CDR3, the DNA is TGTGCCAGCAGCCCCAATGGACAGGGGCCCGGGTACGTC. Its translation: CASSPNGQGPGYV.

This clonotype counts as medium-sized. The chain uses TRBV6-1 and TRBJ1-3; 10 nucleotides match TRBD1. Germline V lookup: CDR1 MNHNS, CDR2 SASEGT. The CDR3 sequence is 16 residues long. V shed 2 bases and J 7 bases; nucleotides not matched to a gene: 8. CDR3 residues: CASSERLRQGANTIYF. Here the CDR3 DNA reads TGTGCCAGCAGTGAAAGGCTCAGACAGGGGGCGAACACCATATATTTT.

This clonotype has more than one count but fewer than ten. The rearrangement joins TRBV3-1 to TRBJ1-1; D gene uncertain. The CDR3 totals 11 residues. Germline V gene sequence: CDR1 LGHDT, CDR2 YNNKEL (reference sequence). V was trimmed by 1 base and J by 7 bases, leaving 4 bases between them. The CDR3 spells CASSQGYEAFF. In nucleotides, the CDR3 is TGTGCCAGCAGCCAAGGCTATGAAGCTTTCTTT.

This clonotype qualifies as medium-sized (0.01 to 0.1%). The chain combines TRBV28 with TRBJ1-1, with a possible D match to TRBD1 (5 bases). Trimming cost V 4 bases and J 4 bases, with 22 bases left between them. Looked up from germline, CDR1 is MDHEN and CDR2 is SYDVKM. The CDR3 runs 17 residues. As DNA, the CDR3 is TGTGCCAGCAGTTCACCGGACATCCGGGGAATGGGCACTGAAGCTTTCTTT. This gives the protein CASSSPDIRGMGTEAFF.

This clonotype is medium-sized in the sample. This rearrangement joins TRBV24-1 to TRBJ1-1; D not resolved. The V gene lost 5 bases and the J gene lost 3 bases, with 9 bases spanning the gap. Per germline, CDR1 KGHDR and CDR2 SFDVKD. This CDR3 contains 13 residues. For the CDR3, the DNA is TGTGCCACCAGTGCTAAGGGCTACACTGAAGCTTTCTTT. Its protein is CATSAKGYTEAFF.

By sample fraction, this clonotype is medium-sized (0.01 to 0.1%). The chain links TRBV6-1 to TRBJ1-2, with TRBD1 matching over 10 bases. Looked up from germline, CDR1 is MNHNS and CDR2 is SASEGT. This CDR3 has 16 residues. V shed 2 bases, J shed 4 bases, and the junction held 7 bases outside the gene matches. The CDR3 region is CASSELTGGAGYGYTF. In DNA form, the CDR3 reads TGTGCCAGCAGTGAATTGACAGGGGGCGCCGGCTATGGCTACACCTTC.

In this sample, this clonotype is medium-sized. The chain carries TRBV6-2 or TRBV6-3 and TRBJ2-7; no definite D call. The CDR3 covers 13 residues. The V end was cut by 2 bases, the J end by 2 bases, with 7 bases between. The germline CDR1 and CDR2 sequences are MNHEY and SVGEGT. CDR3 sequence reads: CASSYGVPYEQYF. CDR3 nucleotide sequence: TGTGCCAGCAGTTACGGCGTTCCCTACGAGCAGTACTTC.

Only a few counts were recorded for this clonotype. CDR3 in DNA: TGTGCCAGCAGCCCCCTGGGCGGGAGAAAGTATTTT. It specifies CASSPLGGRKYF. The genes are TRBV7-2 and TRBJ2-3; 7 nucleotides match TRBD2. Per the germline V gene, CDR1 is SGHTA and CDR2 is FQGNSA. V was pared by 5 bases and J by 13 bases, with 9 bases of the junction left unmatched. This CDR3 has 12 amino acids.

This clonotype was observed a few times. This rearrangement joins TRBV6-2 or TRBV6-3 to TRBJ2-1; TRBD2 agrees at 10 bases. This CDR3 is 17 amino acids long. Unmatched junction bases numbered 4, after V lost 0 bases and J lost 2 bases. CDR1 is MNHEY and CDR2 is SVGEGT in the germline V gene. This chain's CDR3 is CASSYSGLAATYNEQFF. CDR3 DNA: TGTGCCAGCAGTTACTCCGGACTAGCGGCCACCTACAATGAGCAGTTCTTC.

J is TRBJ1-5 and V is TRBV19, with 7 bases matching TRBD1. The V and J ends lost 3 bases and 5 bases, in that order; junction bases with no gene match: 7. CDR3 length: 15 amino acids. The germline gives CDR1 LNHDA, CDR2 SQIVND (reference sequence). The CDR3 coding sequence is TGTGCCAGTAGTATCGACGGCAGGGGGGATCAGCCCCAGCATTTT. This sequence encodes CASSIDGRGDQPQHF.

This clonotype is judged medium-sized. The genes are TRBV5-6 and TRBJ2-7, with TRBD2 identical over 12 bases. Trimming took 3 bases from V and 5 from J; bases not matched to a gene: 3. This CDR3 is 14 amino acids long. Germline loops: CDR1 SGHDT, CDR2 YYEEEE. The CDR3, as DNA: TGTGCCAGCAGCTCCGGACTAGCGGGGAACGAGCAGTACTTC. It translates to CASSSGLAGNEQYF.

With respect to this clonotype: A much more abundant neighbour one base away suggests this may be a read error. The J gene is TRBJ1-2, the V gene TRBV7-2; D unclear. This CDR3 is 13 amino acids long. Germline loops: CDR1 SGHTA, CDR2 FQGNSA. V lost 3 bases and J 4 bases, leaving 9 bases between the germline ends. As DNA, the CDR3 is TGTGCCAGCAGCTTCAGTTCTAGCTATGGCTACACCTTC. Translation gives CASSFSSSYGYTF.

By proportion, this clonotype is medium-sized. V usage is TRBV6-2 or TRBV6-3 and J usage is TRBJ1-3; D is uncertain. Trimming left V 6 bases short and J 3 bases short, with 6 bases between. CDR1 MNHEY and CDR2 SVGEGT come from the germline V gene. The CDR3 has 12 residues. CDR3 in amino acids: CASSTGGNTIYF. The CDR3, as DNA: TGTGCCAGCAGCACCGGTGGAAACACCATATATTTT.

By its share, this clonotype is medium-sized. The chain carries TRBV12-3 or TRBV12-4 and TRBJ1-4; perhaps TRBD1 as D (6 bases). Trimming left V 3 bases short and J 8 bases short, with 22 bases between. The CDR3 spans 17 residues. The DNA for the CDR3 is TGTGCCAGCAGTTTGAGGGTATTGGGAGGGGGGAAGGAAAAACTGTTTTTT. This translates into CASSLRVLGGGKEKLFF.

This clonotype is labeled medium-sized. This chain links TRBV19 with TRBJ1-5; possible D gene TRBD1, 5 bases. CDR3 length equals 15 residues. Trimming cost V 3 bases and J 4 bases, with 13 bases left between them. Germline assignment: CDR1 LNHDA and CDR2 SQIVND (reference sequence). The CDR3 reads CASSIQRGPNQPQHF. The CDR3 bases are TGTGCCAGTAGTATTCAGAGGGGACCAAATCAGCCCCAGCATTTT.

This clonotype was picked up a small number of times. V and J are TRBV10-3 and TRBJ2-7; the D gene is possibly TRBD1 (5 bases). Trimming removed 7 bases from V and 9 bases from J, with 19 bases in between. This CDR3 is 13 amino acids long. Germline CDR1 ENHRY, CDR2 SYGVKD. The CDR3 DNA reads TGTGCCATCACCCAGGGCCTCACTCTGGGGCAGTACTTC. Translated: CAITQGLTLGQYF.

This clonotype ranks as medium-sized. The chain couples TRBV19 to TRBJ1-4; D remains unclear. CDR3 length: 15 amino acids. V was trimmed by 3 bases and J by 3 bases, leaving 11 bases between them. Germline V gene sequence: CDR1 LNHDA, CDR2 SQIVND (reference sequence). CDR3 sequence reads: CASSIERAANEKLFF. The DNA of the CDR3 is TGTGCCAGTAGTATTGAGAGGGCAGCTAATGAAAAACTGTTTTTT. The entire variable domain, with the rest obtained from reference TRBV19 and TRBJ1-4, is as follows: DGGITQSPKYLFRKEGQNVTLSCEQNLNHDAMYWYRQDPGQGLRLIYYSQIVNDFQKGDIAEGYSVSREKKESFPLTVTSAQKNPTAFYLCASSIERAANEKLFFGSGTQLSVL.

Sample share makes this clonotype medium-sized. The genes are TRBV7-2 and TRBJ1-2; D possibly corresponds to TRBD1 (5 bases). V gave up 2 bases and J gave up 0 bases, with 10 bases separating them. The V gene's germline CDR1 is SGHTA and CDR2 FQGNSA. The CDR3 runs 15 residues. Here the CDR3 reads CASSLQGVSNYGYTF. CDR3 bases: TGTGCCAGCAGCTTACAAGGGGTCTCTAACTATGGCTACACCTTC.

This clonotype is medium-sized by share. This chain connects TRBV6-1 to TRBJ2-7; D remains ambiguous. The V gene lost 7 bases and the J gene lost 5 bases, with 15 bases spanning the gap. Germline V lookup: CDR1 MNHNS, CDR2 SASEGT. This CDR3 region has 13 residues. CDR3 region: CASITPLGDEQYF. Written as DNA, the CDR3 is TGTGCCAGCATTACGCCTCTGGGCGACGAGCAGTACTTC.

Turning to this clonotype: A much larger clone differs from this one at a single base, so this may be a read error. This sequence joins TRBV6-2 or TRBV6-3 and TRBJ2-3; 8 bases are shared with TRBD2. The CDR3 totals 15 residues. Germline V gives CDR1 MNHEY, CDR2 SVGEGT. The V and J ends lost 2 bases and 7 bases, in that order; junction bases with no gene match: 8. In DNA, the CDR3 is TGTGCCAGCAGTTACCCGGGGACTAGGGCATATACGCAGTATTTT. Protein: CASSYPGTRAYTQYF.

This clonotype is labeled medium-sized. The chain employs TRBV6-6 and TRBJ1-1; a possible D gene is TRBD1 (6 bases). CDR1 and CDR2 (germline): MNHNY, SVGAGI (reference sequence). This CDR3 has 15 residues. Trimming took 6 bases from V and 11 from J, leaving 25 bases between them. CDR3 in amino acids: CASSPRGWAGGGAFF. The CDR3 bases are TGTGCCAGCAGCCCACGGGGATGGGCGGGGGGCGGGGCTTTCTTT.

By sample share, this clonotype is medium-sized. The genes are TRBV6-2 or TRBV6-3 and TRBJ1-2; 9 bases agree with TRBD1. CDR1 and CDR2 (germline): MNHEY, SVGEGT. The CDR3 length is 15 residues. J was trimmed by 6 bases and V by 6 bases; bases with no gene match: 11. This CDR3 is CASRTRDRVLDGYTF. CDR3 nucleotides: TGTGCCAGCAGGACCCGGGACAGGGTCCTTGATGGCTACACCTTC.

This clonotype is labeled as medium-sized. The chain has TRBV7-2 and TRBJ1-1, with D possibly being TRBD1 (5 bases). Per germline, CDR1 SGHTA and CDR2 FQGNSA. The CDR3 spans 12 residues. V was shortened by 5 bases and J by 7 bases, with 11 bases between the two germline ends. The CDR3 is CASSAWGIEAFF. DNA for the CDR3: TGTGCCAGCAGCGCCTGGGGGATTGAAGCTTTCTTT.

The chain carries TRBV20-1 and TRBJ2-7, with D unresolved. The ends were cut back, 1 base at V and 2 bases at J, with 6 bases in the middle. CDR1 is DFQATT and CDR2 is SNEGSKA in the germline V gene (reference sequence). The CDR3 covers 12 residues. The CDR3 sequence: CSARGPAYEQYF. The CDR3 nucleotides are TGCAGTGCTAGAGGCCCGGCCTACGAGCAGTACTTC.

By share, this clonotype ranks as medium-sized. The chain is built from TRBV20-1 and TRBJ1-3; unclear D gene. Germline V gene data show CDR1 as DFQATT and CDR2 as SNEGSKA (reference sequence). This CDR3 is 15 amino acids long. The V gene lost 0 bases and the J gene lost 0 bases, with 9 bases spanning the gap. The CDR3 region has the DNA TGCAGTGCTAGAGATTTGGGGTACTCTGGAAACACCATATATTTT. This codes for CSARDLGYSGNTIYF.